This paragraph covers one TCR beta chain sequence. Its antigen is unidentified. The ends lost 5 bases at V and 0 bases at J; junction bases unmatched: 10. Germline CDR1 SGHAT, CDR2 FQNNGV. The CDR3 extends over 17 amino acids. A sample-barcoded 5' primer and a J-beta primer mix were used in a second PCR of roughly 7 to 11 cycles. MiXCR, run by TCRdb on the 5' RACE reads, gives a single entry per CDR3 protein. The sample holds roughly 1.6 million distinct CDR3 sequences, about 32% seen once. The data belong to a study of blood T cells in healthy people across ages. Findings and limits, study-wide: Naive and antigen-experienced cells could not be conclusively compared, given unsorted PBMCs. One million T cells yielded diversity estimates that were considered underestimates. Strongly correlated with naive T cell percentage was TCR beta diversity. Older age went with lower TCR beta diversity per million T cells, in a roughly linear way.

Sequences were obtained from blood. The clonotype was recovered from a woman aged 25 to 39 in good health. J is TRBJ2-1 and V is TRBV11-2; 7 bases match TRBD2. CDR3 nucleotide sequence: TGTGCCAGCAGCCCCGATTTGGGACTATTCTCCTACAATGAGCAGTTCTTC. Protein sequence: CASSPDLGLFSYNEQFF.